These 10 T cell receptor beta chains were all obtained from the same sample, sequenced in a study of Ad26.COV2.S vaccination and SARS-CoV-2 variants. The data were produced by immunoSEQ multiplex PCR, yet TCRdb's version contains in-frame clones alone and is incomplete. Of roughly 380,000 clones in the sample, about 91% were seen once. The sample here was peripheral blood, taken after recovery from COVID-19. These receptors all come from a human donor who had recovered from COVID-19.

The CDR3 region is CASSLAQGAGTEAFF. The CDR3 DNA is TGTGCCAGCAGCTTGGCACAGGGGGCGGGTACTGAAGCTTTCTTT. This chain joins TRBV5-4 and TRBJ1-1, with 9 bases matching TRBD1. The V gene end was trimmed by 0 bases and the J gene end by 5 bases; junction bases not matched to a gene: 5. CDR1 SGHNT and CDR2 YYREEE come from the germline V gene (reference sequence). The CDR3 has 15 residues.

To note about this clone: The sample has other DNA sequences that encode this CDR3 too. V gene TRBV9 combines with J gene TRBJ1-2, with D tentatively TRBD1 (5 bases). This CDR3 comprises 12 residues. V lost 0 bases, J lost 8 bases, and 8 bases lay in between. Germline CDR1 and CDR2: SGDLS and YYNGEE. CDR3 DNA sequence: TGTGCCAGCAGCGTAGGGGGGGACGGCTACACCTTC. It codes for CASSVGGDGYTF.

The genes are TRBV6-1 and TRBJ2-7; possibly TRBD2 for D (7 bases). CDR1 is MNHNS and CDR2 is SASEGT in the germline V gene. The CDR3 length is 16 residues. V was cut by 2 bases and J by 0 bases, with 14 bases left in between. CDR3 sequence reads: CASSELGGAPSYEQYF. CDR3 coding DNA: TGTGCCAGCAGTGAACTTGGGGGGGCTCCCTCCTACGAGCAGTACTTC.

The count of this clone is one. This chain's CDR3 is CASSQGRGEVDTQYF. The CDR3 DNA reads TGTGCCAGCAGCCAAGGGCGGGGGGAGGTAGATACGCAGTATTTT. The V call is TRBV4-2, the J call TRBJ2-3; 8 nucleotides line up with TRBD2. The CDR3 loop spans 15 amino acids. Per germline, CDR1 LGHNA and CDR2 YNFKEQ. The trim removed 1 base at V and 5 bases at J, leaving 5 bases unmatched.

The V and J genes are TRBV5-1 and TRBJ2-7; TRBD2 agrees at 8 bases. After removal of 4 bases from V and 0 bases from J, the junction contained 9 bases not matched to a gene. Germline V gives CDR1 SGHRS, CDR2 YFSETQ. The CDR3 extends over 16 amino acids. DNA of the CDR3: TGCGCCAGCAGCCTTATTAGCGGGGCCCCCTCCTACGAGCAGTACTTC. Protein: CASSLISGAPSYEQYF.

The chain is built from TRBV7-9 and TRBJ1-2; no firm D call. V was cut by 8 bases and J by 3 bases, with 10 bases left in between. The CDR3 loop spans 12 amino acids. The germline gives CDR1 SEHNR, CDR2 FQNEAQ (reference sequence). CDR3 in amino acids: CASGEGDYGYTF. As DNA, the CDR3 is TGTGCCAGCGGGGAGGGAGACTATGGCTACACCTTC.

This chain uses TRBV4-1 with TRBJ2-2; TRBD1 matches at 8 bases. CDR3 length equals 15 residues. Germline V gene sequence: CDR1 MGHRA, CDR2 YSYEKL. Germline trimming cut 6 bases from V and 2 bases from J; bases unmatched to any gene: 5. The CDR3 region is CASSKGQANTGELFF. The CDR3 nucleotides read TGCGCCAGCAGTAAGGGACAGGCAAACACCGGGGAGCTGTTTTTT.

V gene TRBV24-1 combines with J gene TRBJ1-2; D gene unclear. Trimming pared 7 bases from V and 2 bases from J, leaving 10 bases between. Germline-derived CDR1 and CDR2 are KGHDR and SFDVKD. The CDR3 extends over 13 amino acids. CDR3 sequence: CATRARANYGYTF. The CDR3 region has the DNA TGTGCCACCAGGGCTAGGGCAAACTATGGCTACACCTTC.

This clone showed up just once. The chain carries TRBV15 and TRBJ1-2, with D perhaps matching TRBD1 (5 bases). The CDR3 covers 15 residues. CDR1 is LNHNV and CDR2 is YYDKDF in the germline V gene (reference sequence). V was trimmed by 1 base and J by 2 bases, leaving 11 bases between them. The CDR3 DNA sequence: TGTGCCACCAGCAGAGCACGGGGGGGGAACTATGGCTACACCTTC. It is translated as CATSRARGGNYGYTF.

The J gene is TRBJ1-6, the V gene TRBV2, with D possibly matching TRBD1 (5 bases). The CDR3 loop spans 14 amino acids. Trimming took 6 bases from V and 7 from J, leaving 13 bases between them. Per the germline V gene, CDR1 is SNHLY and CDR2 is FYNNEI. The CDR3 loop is CASRSGTVNSPLHF. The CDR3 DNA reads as TGTGCCAGCAGATCCGGGACGGTCAATTCACCCCTCCACTTT.